The TCR beta chain under discussion was sequenced for a study of CD8+ T cells in alopecia areata. Study results and limitations: Lesional scalp, especially alopecia totalis/universalis, showed higher clonality than normal scalp.

To note about this clone: Its specificity is unknown.

PBMCs, the starting material, were the source of sorted CD4+ and CD8+ T cells. RNA extraction was followed by reverse transcription into cDNA, which acted as the sequencing template. Assay: immunoSEQ multiplex PCR; the TCRdb copy retains only in-frame clones and omits some. The sample has around 100,000 clones, roughly 50% seen once; the top ten hold 8.8%. The length of the CDR3 is 12 residues. CDR1 is SEHNR, CDR2 FQNEAQ, per germline (reference sequence). V lost 0 bases and J lost 5, with 3 bases in between. Sample: CD4+ T cells sorted from blood. The source is a human donor in good health. The chain links TRBV7-9 to TRBJ2-3; D unresolved. CDR3 amino acids: CASSLAQDTQYF. The DNA of the CDR3 is TGTGCCAGCAGCTTAGCACAAGATACGCAGTATTTT.